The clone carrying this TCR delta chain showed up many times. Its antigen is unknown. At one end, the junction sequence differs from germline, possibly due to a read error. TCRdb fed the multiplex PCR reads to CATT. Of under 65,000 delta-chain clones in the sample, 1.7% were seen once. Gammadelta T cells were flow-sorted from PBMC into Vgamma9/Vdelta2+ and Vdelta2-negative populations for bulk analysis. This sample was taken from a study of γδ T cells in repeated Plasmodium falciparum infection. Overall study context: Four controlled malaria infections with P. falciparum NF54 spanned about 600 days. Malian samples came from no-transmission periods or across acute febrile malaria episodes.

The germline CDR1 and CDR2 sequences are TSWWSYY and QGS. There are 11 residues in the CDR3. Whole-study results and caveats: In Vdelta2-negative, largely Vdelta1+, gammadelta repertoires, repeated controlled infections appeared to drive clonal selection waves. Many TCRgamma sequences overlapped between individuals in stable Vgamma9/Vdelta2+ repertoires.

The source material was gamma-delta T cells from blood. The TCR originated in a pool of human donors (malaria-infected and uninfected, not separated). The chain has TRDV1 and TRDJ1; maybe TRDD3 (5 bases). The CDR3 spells CSGVLTDKLIF. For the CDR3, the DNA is TGCTCGGGGGTCCTCACCGATAAACTCATCTTT.